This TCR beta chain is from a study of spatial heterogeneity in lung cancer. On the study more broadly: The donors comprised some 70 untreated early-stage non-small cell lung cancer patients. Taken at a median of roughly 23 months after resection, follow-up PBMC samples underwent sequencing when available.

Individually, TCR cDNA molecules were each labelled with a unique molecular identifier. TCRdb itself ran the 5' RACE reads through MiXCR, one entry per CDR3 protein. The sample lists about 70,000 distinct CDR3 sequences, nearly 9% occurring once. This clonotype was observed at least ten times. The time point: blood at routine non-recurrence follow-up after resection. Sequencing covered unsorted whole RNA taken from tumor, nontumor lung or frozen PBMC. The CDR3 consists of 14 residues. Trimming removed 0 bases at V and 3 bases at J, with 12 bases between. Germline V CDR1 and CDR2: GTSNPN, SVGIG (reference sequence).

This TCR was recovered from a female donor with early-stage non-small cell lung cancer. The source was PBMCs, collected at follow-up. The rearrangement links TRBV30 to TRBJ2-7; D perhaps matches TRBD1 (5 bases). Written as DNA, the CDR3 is TGTGCCTGGAGTGTACGTCCGGACAACTACGAGCAGTACTTC. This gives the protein CAWSVRPDNYEQYF.